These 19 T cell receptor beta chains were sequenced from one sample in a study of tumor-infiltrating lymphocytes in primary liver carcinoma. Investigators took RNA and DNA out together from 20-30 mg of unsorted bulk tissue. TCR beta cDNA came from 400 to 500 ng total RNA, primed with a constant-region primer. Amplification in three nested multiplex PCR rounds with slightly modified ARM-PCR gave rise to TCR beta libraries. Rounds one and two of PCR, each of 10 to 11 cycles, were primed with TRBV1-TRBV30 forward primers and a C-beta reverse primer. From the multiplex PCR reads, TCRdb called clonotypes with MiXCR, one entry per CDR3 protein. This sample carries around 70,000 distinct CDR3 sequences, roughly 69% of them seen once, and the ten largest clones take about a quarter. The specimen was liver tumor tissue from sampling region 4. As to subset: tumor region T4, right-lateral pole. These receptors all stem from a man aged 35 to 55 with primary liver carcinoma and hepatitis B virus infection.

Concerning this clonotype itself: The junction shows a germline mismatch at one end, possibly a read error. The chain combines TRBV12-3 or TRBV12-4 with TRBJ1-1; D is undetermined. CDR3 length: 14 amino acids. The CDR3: CASSPGYSNSEAFF. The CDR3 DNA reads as TGTGCCAGCAGTCCGGGATATTCGAACAGTGAAGCTTTCTTT.

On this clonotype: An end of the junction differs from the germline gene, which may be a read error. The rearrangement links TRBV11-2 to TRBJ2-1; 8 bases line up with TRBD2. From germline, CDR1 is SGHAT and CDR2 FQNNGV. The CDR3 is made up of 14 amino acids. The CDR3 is CARSFLLTGGRQFF. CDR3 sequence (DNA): TGTGCCAGGAGCTTCCTACTAACGGGAGGGCGGCAATTCTTC. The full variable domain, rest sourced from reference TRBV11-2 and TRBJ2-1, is EAGVAQSPRYKIIEKRQSVAFWCNPISGHATLYWYQQILGQGPKLLIQFQNNGVVDDSQLPKDRFSAERLKGVDSTLKIQPAKLEDSAVYLCARSFLLTGGRQFFGPGTRLTVL.

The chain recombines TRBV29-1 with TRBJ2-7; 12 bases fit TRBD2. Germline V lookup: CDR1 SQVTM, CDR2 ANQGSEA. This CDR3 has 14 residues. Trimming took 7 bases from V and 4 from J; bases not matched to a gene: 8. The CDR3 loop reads CSALLAGGPYEQYF. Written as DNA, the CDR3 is TGCAGCGCTTTACTAGCGGGAGGACCATACGAGCAGTACTTC.

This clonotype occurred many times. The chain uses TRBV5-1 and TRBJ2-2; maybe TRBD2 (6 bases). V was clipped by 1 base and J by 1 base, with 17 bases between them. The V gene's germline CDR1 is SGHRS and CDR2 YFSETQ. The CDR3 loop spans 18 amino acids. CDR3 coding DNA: TGCGCCAGCAGCTTGATGTTTGGAGGGACGGTGAACACCGGGGAGCTGTTTTTT. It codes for CASSLMFGGTVNTGELFF.

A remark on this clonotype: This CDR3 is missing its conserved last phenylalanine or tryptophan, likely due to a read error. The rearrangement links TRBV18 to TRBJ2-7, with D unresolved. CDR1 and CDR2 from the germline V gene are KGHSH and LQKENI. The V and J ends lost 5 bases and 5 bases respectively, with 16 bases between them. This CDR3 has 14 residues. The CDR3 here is CASSSSQVGDEQYL. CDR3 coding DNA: TGTGCCAGCTCAAGTTCGCAGGTGGGCGACGAGCAGTACTTA.

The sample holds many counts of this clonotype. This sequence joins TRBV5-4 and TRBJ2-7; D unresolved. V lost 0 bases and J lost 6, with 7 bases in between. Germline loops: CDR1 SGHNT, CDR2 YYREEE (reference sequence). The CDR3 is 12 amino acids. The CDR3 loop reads CASSLGVSEQYF. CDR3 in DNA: TGTGCCAGCAGCTTGGGGGTGAGCGAGCAGTACTTC.

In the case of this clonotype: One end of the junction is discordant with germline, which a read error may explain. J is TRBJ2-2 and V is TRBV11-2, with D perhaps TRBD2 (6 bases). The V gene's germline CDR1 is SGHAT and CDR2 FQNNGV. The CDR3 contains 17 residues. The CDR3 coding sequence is TGTGCCACCAGCTTAGTTAGGACGTACCCAGGGACCGGGGGGCTGTTTTTT. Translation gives CATSLVRTYPGTGGLFF.

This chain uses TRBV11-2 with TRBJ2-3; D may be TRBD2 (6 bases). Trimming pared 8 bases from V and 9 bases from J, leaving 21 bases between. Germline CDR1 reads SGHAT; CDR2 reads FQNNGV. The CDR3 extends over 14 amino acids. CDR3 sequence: CASGLGPGGGTQYF. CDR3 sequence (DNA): TGTGCCAGCGGCCTGGGACCCGGGGGAGGCACGCAGTATTTT. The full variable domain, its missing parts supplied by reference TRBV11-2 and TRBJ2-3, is EAGVAQSPRYKIIEKRQSVAFWCNPISGHATLYWYQQILGQGPKLLIQFQNNGVVDDSQLPKDRFSAERLKGVDSTLKIQPAKLEDSAVYLCASGLGPGGGTQYFGPGTRLTVL.

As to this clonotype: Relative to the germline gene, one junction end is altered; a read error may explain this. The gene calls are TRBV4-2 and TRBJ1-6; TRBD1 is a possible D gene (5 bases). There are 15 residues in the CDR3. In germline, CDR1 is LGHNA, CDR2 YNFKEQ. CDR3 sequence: CASSRLDNENSLLHF. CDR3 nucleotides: TGTGCCAGCAGCCGCTTGGACAACGAGAATTCACTCCTCCACTTT.

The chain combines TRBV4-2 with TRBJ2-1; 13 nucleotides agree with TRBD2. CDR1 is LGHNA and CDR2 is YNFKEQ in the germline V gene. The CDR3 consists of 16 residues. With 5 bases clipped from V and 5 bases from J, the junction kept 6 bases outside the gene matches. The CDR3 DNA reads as TGTGCCAGCAGCATAACCGGGACTAGCGGGAACAATGAGCAGTTCTTC. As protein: CASSITGTSGNNEQFF.

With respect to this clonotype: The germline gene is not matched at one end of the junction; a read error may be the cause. This CDR3 reads CASSRDRGNQDTQYF. CDR3 coding DNA: TGTGCCAGCAGTCGGGACAGGGGTAACCAAGATACCCAGTATTTC. This rearrangement joins TRBV5-4 to TRBJ2-5; 10 bases line up with TRBD1. The CDR3 loop spans 15 amino acids. The germline V gene has CDR1 SGHNT and CDR2 YYREEE (reference sequence).

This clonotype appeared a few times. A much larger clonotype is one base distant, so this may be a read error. This CDR3 is CRVEDLGLIIDTQYF. The CDR3 region has the DNA TGCCGCGTTGAGGACCTTGGACTAATCATAGATACGCAGTATTTT. The chain uses TRBV29-1 and TRBJ2-3; weak D call: TRBD2 (6 bases). CDR3 length equals 15 residues. In germline, CDR1 is SQVTM, CDR2 ANQGSEA.

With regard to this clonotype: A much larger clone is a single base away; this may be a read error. The CDR3 loop reads CASSARTAQGTQYF. Written as DNA, the CDR3 is TGTGCCAGCAGCGCAAGGACAGCCCAAGGGACCCAGTACTTC. This rearrangement joins TRBV13 to TRBJ2-5, with D tentatively TRBD1 (6 bases). CDR3 length equals 14 residues. Germline V CDR1 and CDR2: PRHDT, FYEKMQ (reference sequence).

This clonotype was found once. CDR3 amino acids: CASSPQYYGLYF. The CDR3 DNA is TGTGCCAGCAGCCCCCAATACTACGGGTTGTACTTC. V and J are TRBV7-9 and TRBJ2-7; D is unclear. Between the trimmed V and J ends, which lost 5 bases and 12 bases, there was a span of 17 bases. Germline V gene sequence: CDR1 SEHNR, CDR2 FQNEAQ (reference sequence). CDR3 length: 12 residues.

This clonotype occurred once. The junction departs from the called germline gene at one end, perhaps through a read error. In DNA, the CDR3 is TGTGCCAGCAATAAAGACAGTCAAGAGACCCAATACTTC. Translated: CASNKDSQETQYF. The chain combines TRBV6-5 with TRBJ2-5; tentative D call: TRBD1 (5 bases). The CDR3 extends over 13 amino acids. In germline, CDR1 is MNHEY, CDR2 SVGAGI.

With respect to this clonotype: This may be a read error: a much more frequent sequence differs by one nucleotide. The CDR3 loop reads CSARDSSGVQETRYF. CDR3 in DNA: TGCAGTGCTAGAGATAGTAGCGGGGTCCAAGAGACCCGGTACTTC. The chain employs TRBV20-1 and TRBJ2-5, with 8 nucleotides matching TRBD2. The germline V gene encodes CDR1 DFQATT and CDR2 SNEGSKA (reference sequence). The CDR3 contains 15 residues.

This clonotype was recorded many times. In DNA, the CDR3 is TGCAGCGTTGGACAATCCAGCTCCTACAATGAGCAGTTCTTC. Translation: CSVGQSSSYNEQFF. V usage is TRBV29-1 and J usage is TRBJ2-1; unclear D gene. Per germline, CDR1 SQVTM and CDR2 ANQGSEA. CDR3 size: 14 residues. Trimming removed 4 bases from V and 0 bases from J, with 10 bases in between.

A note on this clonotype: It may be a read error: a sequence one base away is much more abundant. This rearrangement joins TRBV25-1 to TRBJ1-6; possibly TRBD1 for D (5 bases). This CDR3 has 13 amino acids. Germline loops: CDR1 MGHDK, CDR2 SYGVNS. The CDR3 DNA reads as TGTGCCAGCAGTGAACACGGGGGTTCACTCCTCCACTTT. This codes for CASSEHGGSLLHF. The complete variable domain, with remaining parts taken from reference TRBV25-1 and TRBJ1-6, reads EADIYQTPRYLVIGTGKKITLECSQTMGHDKMYWYQQDPGMELHLIHYSYGVNSTEKGDLSSESTVSRIRTEHFPLTLESARPSHTSQYLCASSEHGGSLLHFGNGTRLTVT.

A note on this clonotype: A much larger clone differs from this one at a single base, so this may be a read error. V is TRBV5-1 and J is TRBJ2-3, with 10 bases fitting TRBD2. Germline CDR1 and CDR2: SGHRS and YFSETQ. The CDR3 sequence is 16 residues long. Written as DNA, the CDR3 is TGCGCCAGCAACTTGAATCCTAGCGGGAGTGGAGATACGCAGTATTTT. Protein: CASNLNPSGSGDTQYF.